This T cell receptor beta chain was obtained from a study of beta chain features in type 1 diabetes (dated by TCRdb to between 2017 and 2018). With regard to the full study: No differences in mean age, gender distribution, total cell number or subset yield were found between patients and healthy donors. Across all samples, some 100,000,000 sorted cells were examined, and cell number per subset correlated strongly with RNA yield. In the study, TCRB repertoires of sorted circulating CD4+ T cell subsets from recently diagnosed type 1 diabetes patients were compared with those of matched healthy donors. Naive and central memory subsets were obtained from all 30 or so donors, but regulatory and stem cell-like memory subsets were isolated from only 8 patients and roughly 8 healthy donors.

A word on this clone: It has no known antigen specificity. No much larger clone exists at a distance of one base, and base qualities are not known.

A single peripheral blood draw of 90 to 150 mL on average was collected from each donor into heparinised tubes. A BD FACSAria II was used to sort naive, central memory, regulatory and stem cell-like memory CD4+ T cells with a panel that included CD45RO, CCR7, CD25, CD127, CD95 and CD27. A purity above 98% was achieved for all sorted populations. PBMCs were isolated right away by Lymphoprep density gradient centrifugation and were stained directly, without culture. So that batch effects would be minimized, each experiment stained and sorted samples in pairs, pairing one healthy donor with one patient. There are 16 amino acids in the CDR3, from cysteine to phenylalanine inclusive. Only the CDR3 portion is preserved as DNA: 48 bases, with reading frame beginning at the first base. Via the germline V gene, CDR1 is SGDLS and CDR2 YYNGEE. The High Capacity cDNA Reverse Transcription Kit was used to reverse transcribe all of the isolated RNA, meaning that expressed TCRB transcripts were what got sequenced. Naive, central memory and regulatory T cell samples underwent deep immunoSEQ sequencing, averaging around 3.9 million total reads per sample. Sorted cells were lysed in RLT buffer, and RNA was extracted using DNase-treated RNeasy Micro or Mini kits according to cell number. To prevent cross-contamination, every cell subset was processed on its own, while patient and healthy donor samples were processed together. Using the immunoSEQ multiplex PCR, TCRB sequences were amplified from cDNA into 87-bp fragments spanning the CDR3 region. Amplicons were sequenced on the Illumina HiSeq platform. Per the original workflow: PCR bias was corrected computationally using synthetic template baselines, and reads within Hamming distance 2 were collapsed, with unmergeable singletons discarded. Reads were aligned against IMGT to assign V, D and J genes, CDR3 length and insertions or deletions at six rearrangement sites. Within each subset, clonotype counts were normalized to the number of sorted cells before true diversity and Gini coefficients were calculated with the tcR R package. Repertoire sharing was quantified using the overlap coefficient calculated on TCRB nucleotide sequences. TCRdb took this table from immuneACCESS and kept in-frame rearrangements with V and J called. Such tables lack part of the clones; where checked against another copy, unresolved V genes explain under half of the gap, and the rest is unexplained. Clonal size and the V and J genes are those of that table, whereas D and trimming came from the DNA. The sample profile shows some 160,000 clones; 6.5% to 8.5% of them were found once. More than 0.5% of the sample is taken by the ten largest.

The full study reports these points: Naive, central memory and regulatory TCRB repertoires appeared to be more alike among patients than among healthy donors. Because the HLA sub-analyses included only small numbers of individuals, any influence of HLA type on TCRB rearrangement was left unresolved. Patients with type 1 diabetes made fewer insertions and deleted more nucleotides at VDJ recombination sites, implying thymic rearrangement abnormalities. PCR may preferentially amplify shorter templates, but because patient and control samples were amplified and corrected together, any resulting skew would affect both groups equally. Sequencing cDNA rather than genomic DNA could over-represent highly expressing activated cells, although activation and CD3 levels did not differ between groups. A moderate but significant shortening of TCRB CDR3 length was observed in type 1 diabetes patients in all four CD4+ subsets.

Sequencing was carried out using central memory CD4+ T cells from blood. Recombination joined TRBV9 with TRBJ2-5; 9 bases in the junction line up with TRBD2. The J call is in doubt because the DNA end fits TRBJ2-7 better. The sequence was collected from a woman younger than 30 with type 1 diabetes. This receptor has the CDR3 CASSPSSGTTSYEQYF. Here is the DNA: TGTGCCAGCAGCCCCTCTAGCGGGACTACTTCCTACGAGCAGTACTTC.